The rows below give T cell receptor beta chains drawn from one sample of a study of cytotoxic CD8 clonotypes in ibrutinib-treated CLL. Profiled with immunoSEQ multiplex PCR; TCRdb holds only in-frame clones, not every one. The sample shows under 300,000 clones, 70% of them seen only once. The sample here was PBMCs, taken after 24 months of ibrutinib treatment. These receptor sequences come from a human donor with chronic lymphocytic leukemia. Both conserved end residues are part of each CDR3. The D gene is left open where the match is weak. Clone size is stated in some rows and not others, as once, few, many or a class when expanded.

J gene: TRBJ1-1
clone size: -
D gene: -
V gene: TRBV18
CDR3 protein: CASSPQVQGEVADTEAFF
CDR3 DNA: TGTGCCAGCTCACCACAGGTACAGGGTGAAGTCGCCGACACTGAAGCTTTCTTT

J gene: TRBJ1-5
clone size: -
D gene: TRBD1
V gene: TRBV19
CDR3 protein: CASSMRQGRQGNQPQHF
CDR3 DNA: TGTGCCAGTAGTATGCGACAGGGGAGACAGGGCAATCAGCCCCAGCATTTT

J gene: TRBJ2-1
clone size: -
D gene: -
V gene: TRBV19
CDR3 protein: CASNEAYNEQFF
CDR3 DNA: TGTGCCAGTAATGAGGCCTACAATGAGCAGTTCTTC

J gene: TRBJ2-5
clone size: -
D gene: TRBD1
V gene: TRBV5-1
CDR3 protein: CASSREGGNQETQYF
CDR3 DNA: TGCGCCAGCAGCCGGGAAGGGGGCAACCAAGAGACCCAGTACTTC

J gene: TRBJ2-5
clone size: -
D gene: TRBD2
V gene: TRBV7-2
CDR3 protein: CASSFRTRLAGVWETQYF
CDR3 DNA: TGTGCCAGCAGCTTCCGAACCAGACTAGCGGGAGTTTGGGAGACCCAGTACTTC

J gene: TRBJ1-3
clone size: -
D gene: -
V gene: TRBV5-4
CDR3 protein: CASSLEGGAGNTIYF
CDR3 DNA: TGTGCCAGCAGCTTGGAGGGGGGCGCGGGGAACACCATATATTTT

J gene: TRBJ2-1
clone size: many
D gene: -
V gene: TRBV7-3
CDR3 protein: CASSYIPRDEQFF
CDR3 DNA: TGTGCCAGCAGCTATATACCGAGGGATGAGCAGTTCTTC

J gene: TRBJ2-2
clone size: -
D gene: TRBD1
V gene: TRBV6-5
CDR3 protein: CASNQGQGRTGELFF
CDR3 DNA: TGTGCCAGCAACCAGGGACAGGGGCGTACCGGGGAGCTGTTTTTT

J gene: TRBJ1-4
clone size: -
D gene: -
V gene: TRBV2
CDR3 protein: CASTAGTPNPKLFF
CDR3 DNA: TGTGCCAGCACCGCCGGGACACCAAACCCAAAACTGTTTTTT

J gene: TRBJ2-7
clone size: -
D gene: TRBD1
V gene: TRBV28
CDR3 protein: CASSVETGARGDEQYF
CDR3 DNA: TGTGCCAGCAGTGTGGAGACAGGGGCACGGGGAGACGAGCAGTACTTC

J gene: TRBJ2-3
clone size: few
D gene: -
V gene: TRBV15
CDR3 protein: CATSPGGNVGDTQYF
CDR3 DNA: TGTGCCACCAGCCCTGGTGGTAACGTCGGAGATACGCAGTATTTT

J gene: TRBJ2-7
clone size: few
D gene: TRBD1
V gene: TRBV25-1
CDR3 protein: CASSDRQGRYEQYF
CDR3 DNA: TGTGCCAGCAGTGACCGACAGGGCCGTTACGAGCAGTACTTC

J gene: TRBJ2-7
clone size: few
D gene: -
V gene: TRBV28
CDR3 protein: CASSSREWEQYF
CDR3 DNA: TGTGCCAGCAGTTCCAGGGAGTGGGAGCAGTACTTC

J gene: TRBJ2-1
clone size: -
D gene: -
V gene: TRBV6-6
CDR3 protein: CASSGAGRGEQFF
CDR3 DNA: TGTGCCAGCAGTGGGGCGGGAAGGGGTGAGCAGTTCTTC

J gene: TRBJ2-1
clone size: few
D gene: -
V gene: TRBV18
CDR3 protein: CASSPPSGGPYNEQFF
CDR3 DNA: TGTGCCAGCTCACCACCGAGTGGGGGCCCCTACAATGAGCAGTTCTTC

J gene: TRBJ1-2
clone size: -
D gene: -
V gene: TRBV9
CDR3 protein: CASSVSGGGYGYTF
CDR3 DNA: TGTGCCAGCAGCGTAAGCGGGGGGGGCTATGGCTACACCTTC

J gene: TRBJ2-7
clone size: few
D gene: -
V gene: TRBV6-5
CDR3 protein: CASSYDYRFVQYF
CDR3 DNA: TGTGCCAGCAGTTACGACTACCGGTTTGTGCAGTACTTC

J gene: TRBJ1-1
clone size: once
D gene: -
V gene: TRBV19
CDR3 protein: CASSIVGADTEAFF
CDR3 DNA: TGTGCCAGTAGTATTGTGGGGGCGGACACTGAAGCTTTCTTT

J gene: TRBJ1-6
clone size: -
D gene: -
V gene: TRBV25-1
CDR3 protein: CASSPKSSYNSPLHF
CDR3 DNA: TGTGCCAGCAGCCCGAAGAGCTCCTATAATTCACCCCTCCACTTT

J gene: TRBJ2-5
clone size: -
D gene: TRBD1
V gene: TRBV11-3
CDR3 protein: CASSPRDSPQETQYF
CDR3 DNA: TGTGCCAGCAGCCCCCGGGACAGCCCCCAAGAGACCCAGTACTTC

J gene: TRBJ1-1
clone size: -
D gene: -
V gene: TRBV5-1
CDR3 protein: CASSPGGDSYTEAFF
CDR3 DNA: TGCGCCAGCAGCCCAGGAGGGGATTCATACACTGAAGCTTTCTTT

J gene: TRBJ2-1
clone size: -
D gene: -
V gene: TRBV28
CDR3 protein: CASRDPGDDEQFF
CDR3 DNA: TGTGCCAGCAGGGACCCGGGGGATGATGAGCAGTTCTTC

J gene: TRBJ2-1
clone size: -
D gene: TRBD2
V gene: TRBV19
CDR3 protein: CASTEGGPREQFF
CDR3 DNA: TGTGCCAGTACGGAGGGAGGGCCCAGGGAGCAGTTCTTC

J gene: TRBJ2-6
clone size: few
D gene: -
V gene: TRBV7-2
CDR3 protein: CASSLVQAGANVLTF
CDR3 DNA: TGTGCCAGCAGCTTAGTACAGGCCGGGGCCAACGTCCTGACTTTC

J gene: TRBJ2-1
clone size: -
D gene: -
V gene: TRBV18
CDR3 protein: CATTFGRYNEQFF
CDR3 DNA: TGTGCCACCACTTTTGGCCGATACAATGAGCAGTTCTTC

J gene: TRBJ2-5
clone size: -
D gene: -
V gene: TRBV5-1
CDR3 protein: CASRGQGRETQYF
CDR3 DNA: TGCGCCAGCAGAGGGCAGGGAAGAGAGACCCAGTACTTC

J gene: TRBJ2-1
clone size: -
D gene: TRBD2
V gene: TRBV27
CDR3 protein: CASSLAGGSYNEQFF
CDR3 DNA: TGTGCCAGCAGTCTAGCGGGAGGGTCTTACAATGAGCAGTTCTTC

J gene: TRBJ2-2
clone size: -
D gene: -
V gene: TRBV19
CDR3 protein: CASSLGGVSNTGELFF
CDR3 DNA: TGTGCCAGTAGTCTGGGCGGGGTTTCGAACACCGGGGAGCTGTTTTTT

J gene: TRBJ1-5
clone size: few
D gene: -
V gene: TRBV27
CDR3 protein: CATGRRGNQPQHF
CDR3 DNA: TGTGCTACCGGGCGCCGAGGCAATCAGCCCCAGCATTTT

J gene: TRBJ2-3
clone size: -
D gene: TRBD2
V gene: TRBV7-6
CDR3 protein: CASSSGTSDTDTQYF
CDR3 DNA: TGTGCCAGCAGCAGTGGGACTAGCGACACAGATACGCAGTATTTT

J gene: TRBJ2-7
clone size: -
D gene: -
V gene: TRBV13
CDR3 protein: CASSAGTPSYEQYF
CDR3 DNA: TGTGCCAGCAGTGCGGGGACGCCCTCCTACGAGCAGTACTTC

J gene: TRBJ2-3
clone size: -
D gene: TRBD2
V gene: TRBV29-1
CDR3 protein: CSVEDRGLAGSTDTQYF
CDR3 DNA: TGCAGCGTTGAAGATCGAGGACTAGCGGGAAGCACAGATACGCAGTATTTT

J gene: TRBJ1-1
clone size: -
D gene: -
V gene: TRBV6-5
CDR3 protein: CASSYSGAGETEAFF
CDR3 DNA: TGTGCCAGCAGTTACTCAGGGGCGGGGGAGACTGAAGCTTTCTTT

J gene: TRBJ2-7
clone size: -
D gene: -
V gene: TRBV6-5
CDR3 protein: CASSYSTGAPLLYF
CDR3 DNA: TGTGCCAGCAGTTACTCGACCGGAGCACCGCTGTTGTACTTC

J gene: TRBJ2-7
clone size: few
D gene: -
V gene: TRBV27
CDR3 protein: CASSRRYSYEQYF
CDR3 DNA: TGTGCCAGCAGTAGACGGTACTCCTACGAGCAGTACTTC

J gene: TRBJ2-1
clone size: -
D gene: -
V gene: TRBV7-8
CDR3 protein: CASRLGNEQFF
CDR3 DNA: TGTGCCAGCAGGCTAGGCAATGAGCAGTTCTTC

J gene: TRBJ2-5
clone size: once
D gene: -
V gene: TRBV11-3
CDR3 protein: CASSPTPGGTQYF
CDR3 DNA: TGTGCCAGCAGCCCCACACCCGGGGGAACCCAGTACTTC

J gene: TRBJ1-2
clone size: -
D gene: -
V gene: TRBV14
CDR3 protein: CASSLGGGAYNYGYTF
CDR3 DNA: TGTGCCAGCAGCCTCGGAGGAGGAGCCTATAACTATGGCTACACCTTC

J gene: TRBJ2-7
clone size: few
D gene: -
V gene: TRBV28
CDR3 protein: CASSLGQIYEQYF
CDR3 DNA: TGTGCCAGCAGTTTAGGACAGATCTACGAGCAGTACTTC

J gene: TRBJ1-5
clone size: -
D gene: -
V gene: TRBV27
CDR3 protein: CASSERSSNQPQHF
CDR3 DNA: TGTGCCAGCAGTGAGAGATCTAGCAATCAGCCCCAGCATTTT

J gene: TRBJ2-1
clone size: -
D gene: TRBD2
V gene: TRBV27
CDR3 protein: CASSVTSGSDEQFF
CDR3 DNA: TGTGCCAGCAGTGTGACTAGCGGGAGCGATGAGCAGTTCTTC

J gene: TRBJ1-5
clone size: -
D gene: TRBD1
V gene: TRBV6-5
CDR3 protein: CASSGTGDQPQHF
CDR3 DNA: TGTGCCAGCAGTGGGACAGGGGATCAGCCCCAGCATTTT

J gene: TRBJ2-7
clone size: few
D gene: -
V gene: TRBV11-3
CDR3 protein: CASLVGAPYEQYF
CDR3 DNA: TGTGCCAGTCTCGTGGGGGCCCCCTACGAGCAGTACTTC

J gene: TRBJ2-4
clone size: -
D gene: -
V gene: TRBV15
CDR3 protein: CATSRDRNLEVNF
CDR3 DNA: TGTGCCACCAGCAGAGATCGCAATTTGGAGGTGAACTTC

J gene: TRBJ2-1
clone size: once
D gene: TRBD2
V gene: TRBV6-5
CDR3 protein: CASSPGTSVYNEQFF
CDR3 DNA: TGTGCCAGCAGTCCCGGGACTAGCGTTTACAATGAGCAGTTCTTC

J gene: TRBJ1-1
clone size: -
D gene: -
V gene: TRBV19
CDR3 protein: CASSKRQTNTEAFF
CDR3 DNA: TGTGCCAGTAGTAAAAGACAGACGAACACTGAAGCTTTCTTT

J gene: TRBJ2-7
clone size: -
D gene: -
V gene: TRBV30
CDR3 protein: CAWGYSSYEQYF
CDR3 DNA: TGTGCCTGGGGATATTCGTCCTACGAGCAGTACTTC

J gene: TRBJ1-5
clone size: -
D gene: -
V gene: TRBV28
CDR3 protein: CASSRPGTPNQPQHF
CDR3 DNA: TGTGCCAGCAGTAGACCCGGGACACCGAATCAGCCCCAGCATTTT

J gene: TRBJ1-4
clone size: -
D gene: -
V gene: TRBV6-5
CDR3 protein: CASSRFSDEKLFF
CDR3 DNA: TGTGCCAGCTCCAGGTTTTCGGATGAAAAACTGTTTTTT

J gene: TRBJ2-1
clone size: -
D gene: -
V gene: TRBV11-3
CDR3 protein: CASSLRTSYNEQFF
CDR3 DNA: TGTGCCAGCAGCTTACGTACGTCCTACAATGAGCAGTTCTTC

J gene: TRBJ2-7
clone size: -
D gene: -
V gene: TRBV5-1
CDR3 protein: CASSLGPRSTYEQYF
CDR3 DNA: TGCGCCAGCAGCCTCGGACCCCGAAGTACCTACGAGCAGTACTTC

J gene: TRBJ2-5
clone size: -
D gene: -
V gene: TRBV9
CDR3 protein: CAYLGVPVNQETQYF
CDR3 DNA: TGTGCCTACCTCGGGGTACCAGTAAACCAAGAGACCCAGTACTTC

J gene: TRBJ1-2
clone size: few
D gene: -
V gene: TRBV11-2
CDR3 protein: CASSSVLRYFTF
CDR3 DNA: TGTGCCAGCAGCTCAGTCCTCAGGTATTTCACCTTC